This T cell receptor (beta chain) was sequenced in a study of technical replicates of blood from a handful of donors. This CDR3 has 15 residues. Germline V gives CDR1 SGHVS, CDR2 FNYEAQ. V trimming: 3 bases; J trimming: 9 bases; junction bases outside the gene matches: 7. The method was immunoSEQ multiplex PCR; TCRdb's version includes in-frame clones alone and lacks a portion of them. The top ten hold around 4% of the sample, which has tens of thousands of clones, about 92% seen once. The V gene is TRBV7-6, the J gene TRBJ2-1; TRBD2 aligns across 11 bases. This clonotype was sampled from a human donor in good health. Some clones in this sample may be carry-over from other donors' samples. The sequencing input was PBMCs. Here the CDR3 reads CASSFTSGSPSEQFF. The CDR3 bases are TGTGCCAGCAGCTTTACTAGCGGGAGTCCAAGTGAGCAGTTCTTC.